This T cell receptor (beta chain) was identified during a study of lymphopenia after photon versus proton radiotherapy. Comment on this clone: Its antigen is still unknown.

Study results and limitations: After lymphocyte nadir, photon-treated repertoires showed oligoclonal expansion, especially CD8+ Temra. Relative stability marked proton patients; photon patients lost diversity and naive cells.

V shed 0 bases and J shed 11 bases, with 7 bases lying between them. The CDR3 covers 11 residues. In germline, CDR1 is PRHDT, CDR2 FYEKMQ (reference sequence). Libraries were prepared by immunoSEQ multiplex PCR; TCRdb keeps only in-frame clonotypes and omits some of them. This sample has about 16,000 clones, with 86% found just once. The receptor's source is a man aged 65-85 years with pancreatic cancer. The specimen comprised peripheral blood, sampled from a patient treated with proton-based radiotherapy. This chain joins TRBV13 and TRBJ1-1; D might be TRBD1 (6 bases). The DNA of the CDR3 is TGTGCCAGCAGCTTAGGCCAGGGGGCTTTCTTT. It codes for CASSLGQGAFF.